A selection of T cell receptor beta chains follows, all from one sample in a study of OX40 agonist ivuxolimab in advanced cancers. Assay: immunoSEQ multiplex PCR; the TCRdb copy retains only in-frame clones and omits some. The sample lists more than 15,000 clones, around three quarters occurring once. The source material was CD4+ or CD8+ T cells sorted from blood, sampled in a trial of the OX40 agonist ivuxolimab. Every receptor here comes from an adult with an advanced solid tumor such as melanoma, head and neck, liver or kidney cancer. Each CDR3 is given with its conserved first and last residue. A D gene is named only where the DNA matches it firmly. Not all rows give a size; the values are once, few, many and, for expanded clones, a class.

V gene: TRBV6-5
D gene: .
J gene: TRBJ1-1
clone size: .
CDR3 DNA: TGTGCCAGCAGTTACTCGGGGGGTGGGGCTTTCTTT
CDR3 protein: CASSYSGGGAFF

V gene: TRBV7-3
D gene: .
J gene: TRBJ1-1
clone size: .
CDR3 DNA: TGTGCCAGCAGCTTAGGGAGTAATATGAACACTGAAGCTTTCTTT
CDR3 protein: CASSLGSNMNTEAFF

V gene: TRBV13
D gene: .
J gene: TRBJ2-7
clone size: medium-sized
CDR3 DNA: TGTGCCAGCAGCTCCTCGGGATCGACCTACGAGCAGTACTTC
CDR3 protein: CASSSSGSTYEQYF

V gene: TRBV9
D gene: TRBD1
J gene: TRBJ2-3
clone size: .
CDR3 DNA: TGTGCCAGCAGCGCTACAGGGGGCAGGACAGATACGCAGTATTTT
CDR3 protein: CASSATGGRTDTQYF

V gene: TRBV5-1
D gene: .
J gene: TRBJ2-3
clone size: few
CDR3 DNA: TGCGCCAGCAGCTTGAGGGGCTCTGGAGATACGCAGTATTTT
CDR3 protein: CASSLRGSGDTQYF

V gene: TRBV7-9
D gene: TRBD2
J gene: TRBJ2-3
clone size: .
CDR3 DNA: TGTGCCAGCAGCTTCCTAGGTAGCGGGAGGGCCCCAGATACGCAGTATTTT
CDR3 protein: CASSFLGSGRAPDTQYF

V gene: TRBV7-9
D gene: .
J gene: TRBJ1-1
clone size: few
CDR3 DNA: TGTGCCAGCGTAGGGGCAGGGATGGCTGAAGCTTTCTTT
CDR3 protein: CASVGAGMAEAFF

V gene: TRBV5-8
D gene: .
J gene: TRBJ2-1
clone size: medium-sized
CDR3 DNA: TGTGCCAGCAGCTTCACCGGGACTTCCTACAATGAGCAGTTCTTC
CDR3 protein: CASSFTGTSYNEQFF

V gene: TRBV7-9
D gene: .
J gene: TRBJ2-5
clone size: .
CDR3 DNA: TGTGCCAGCAGCGACCTGGGGATGAGGGAGACCCAGTACTTC
CDR3 protein: CASSDLGMRETQYF

V gene: TRBV6-6
D gene: .
J gene: TRBJ2-3
clone size: .
CDR3 DNA: TGTGCCAGCAGTATCGCGGGACGGAACACAGATACGCAGTATTTT
CDR3 protein: CASSIAGRNTDTQYF

V gene: TRBV29-1
D gene: .
J gene: TRBJ2-3
clone size: .
CDR3 DNA: TGCAGCGTTGAACTAAGGCGTGATACGCAGTATTTT
CDR3 protein: CSVELRRDTQYF

V gene: TRBV5-6
D gene: .
J gene: TRBJ2-3
clone size: .
CDR3 DNA: TGTGCCAGCAGCTTGGGAGCTTTAGGGGCAGCGACAGATACGCAGTATTTT
CDR3 protein: CASSLGALGAATDTQYF

V gene: TRBV11-3
D gene: .
J gene: TRBJ2-7
clone size: .
CDR3 DNA: TGTGCCAGCAGCTACCACGATGGGCCTAGCGTCCCCTACGAGCAGTACTTC
CDR3 protein: CASSYHDGPSVPYEQYF

V gene: TRBV28
D gene: TRBD1
J gene: TRBJ2-7
clone size: few
CDR3 DNA: TGTGCCAGCAGTGGGGGTCGGGACAGGGCCCACTTATACTCCTACGAGCAGTACTTC
CDR3 protein: CASSGGRDRAHLYSYEQYF

V gene: TRBV14
D gene: TRBD1
J gene: TRBJ1-2
clone size: few
CDR3 DNA: TGTGCCAGCAGCCTGACAGGGGGCCCCTATGGCTACACCTTC
CDR3 protein: CASSLTGGPYGYTF

V gene: TRBV6-6
D gene: .
J gene: TRBJ2-7
clone size: .
CDR3 DNA: TGTGCCAGCAGTCCCCTCAGGGGGGGTTACTACGAGCAGTACTTC
CDR3 protein: CASSPLRGGYYEQYF

V gene: TRBV7-9
D gene: .
J gene: TRBJ2-6
clone size: .
CDR3 DNA: TGTGCCAGCAGCTTAGATGGTGGGGCTGGGGCCAACGTCCTGACTTTC
CDR3 protein: CASSLDGGAGANVLTF

V gene: TRBV21-1
D gene: .
J gene: TRBJ1-2
clone size: .
CDR3 DNA: TGTGCCAGCAGCAATAGCGTCGGAGGACAGGGGCCTATTGGTAACTATGGCTACACCTTC
CDR3 protein: CASSNSVGGQGPIGNYGYTF

V gene: TRBV4-3
D gene: .
J gene: TRBJ2-5
clone size: .
CDR3 DNA: TGCGCCAGCAGCCAAGAGGGCAGCCCCAAGATGTGGACCCAGTACTTC
CDR3 protein: CASSQEGSPKMWTQYF

V gene: TRBV9
D gene: .
J gene: TRBJ2-2
clone size: once
CDR3 DNA: TGTGCCAGCAGCGTGGGACAGAACACCGGGGAGCTGTTTTTT
CDR3 protein: CASSVGQNTGELFF

V gene: TRBV27
D gene: .
J gene: TRBJ2-7
clone size: .
CDR3 DNA: TGTGCCAGCAGTTTATCGGCCAGGAACGAGCAGTACTTC
CDR3 protein: CASSLSARNEQYF

V gene: TRBV5-4
D gene: TRBD1
J gene: TRBJ1-1
clone size: few
CDR3 DNA: TGTGCCAGCAGCCAAGGACAGGGTTTGATGAACACTGAAGCTTTCTTT
CDR3 protein: CASSQGQGLMNTEAFF

V gene: TRBV9
D gene: TRBD1
J gene: TRBJ1-1
clone size: .
CDR3 DNA: TGTGCCAGCAGCGTCGGGACAGGAACTGAAGCTTTCTTT
CDR3 protein: CASSVGTGTEAFF

V gene: TRBV15
D gene: .
J gene: TRBJ2-1
clone size: .
CDR3 DNA: TGTGCCACCAGCAGCGCGACTGGGGGGAATGAGCAGTTCTTC
CDR3 protein: CATSSATGGNEQFF

V gene: TRBV11-2
D gene: .
J gene: TRBJ1-4
clone size: few
CDR3 DNA: TGTGCCAGCAGCCTACCTAACAGGGATTCTAATGAAAAACTGTTTTTT
CDR3 protein: CASSLPNRDSNEKLFF

V gene: TRBV28
D gene: .
J gene: TRBJ2-7
clone size: few
CDR3 DNA: TGTGCCACCTCGGTAGTGGTCTACGAGCAGTACTTC
CDR3 protein: CATSVVVYEQYF

V gene: TRBV11-2
D gene: .
J gene: TRBJ2-7
clone size: once
CDR3 DNA: TGTGCCAGCAGCTTAGGCCCAGCCGCCTACGAGCAGTACTTC
CDR3 protein: CASSLGPAAYEQYF

V gene: TRBV28
D gene: TRBD2
J gene: TRBJ2-7
clone size: many
CDR3 DNA: TGTGCCAGCAGTTTATCCGTACTAGCGGGAGATGAGGGCGAGCAGTACTTC
CDR3 protein: CASSLSVLAGDEGEQYF

V gene: TRBV4-3
D gene: TRBD2
J gene: TRBJ2-2
clone size: .
CDR3 DNA: TGCGCCAGCAGCCAAGGGACTAGCGCGACCGGGGAGCTGTTTTTT
CDR3 protein: CASSQGTSATGELFF

V gene: TRBV12-5
D gene: .
J gene: TRBJ2-5
clone size: few
CDR3 DNA: TGTGCTAGTGGTTTGGACTCTACCGTGACAGGGAGGAGAGAGACCCAGTACTTC
CDR3 protein: CASGLDSTVTGRRETQYF